One and the same sample provided the 26 T cell receptor beta chains below, sequenced in a study of beta chain features in type 1 diabetes. Study results and limitations: Type 1 diabetes patients showed a moderate but significant shortening of TCRB CDR3s in all four CD4+ subsets.

What was sequenced were expressed TCRB transcripts, since all of the isolated RNA had been reverse transcribed. TCRdb's table, derived via immunoSEQ multiplex PCR, lists solely in-frame clones and lacks some. The data hold approximately 170,000 clones, with approximately 8.4% observed a single time. These receptors have no identified antigens. The sequenced sample consisted of central memory CD4+ T cells from blood. The receptors shown here come from a man younger than 35 with type 1 diabetes.

This clone came up a few times. The rearrangement joins TRBV2 to TRBJ1-5, with D perhaps matching TRBD1 (5 bases). Trimming cost V 4 bases and J 1 base, with 11 bases left between them. Germline CDR1 reads SNHLY; CDR2 reads FYNNEI. This CDR3 has 15 residues. The CDR3 spells CASSAGGTSNQPQHF. CDR3 bases: TGTGCCAGCAGTGCCGGGGGGACGAGCAATCAGCCCCAGCATTTT.

This clone was counted between two and nine times. This chain links TRBV5-4 with TRBJ1-2; tentative D call: TRBD1 (5 bases). Trimming pared 5 bases from V and 8 bases from J, leaving 16 bases between. Per the germline V gene, CDR1 is SGHNT and CDR2 is YYREEE (reference sequence). There are 13 residues in the CDR3. CDR3 sequence (DNA): TGTGCCAGCAGTTTAAGTAGGGACTGGGGCTACACCTTC. Translated: CASSLSRDWGYTF.

The chain carries TRBV15 and TRBJ1-5; the D is unclear. CDR1 is LNHNV, CDR2 YYDKDF, per germline (reference sequence). This CDR3 has 16 amino acids. V was pared by 8 bases and J by 0 bases, with 17 bases between. The chain's CDR3 is CATPMVGSLSNQPQHF. CDR3 nucleotides: TGTGCCACCCCCATGGTGGGCAGCCTTAGCAATCAGCCCCAGCATTTT.

V and J are TRBV27 and TRBJ1-4, with a weak D call TRBD1 (5 bases). In germline, CDR1 is MNHEY, CDR2 SMNVEV (reference sequence). The CDR3 is made up of 15 amino acids. The V end was cut by 2 bases, the J end by 3 bases, with 10 bases between. Written as DNA, the CDR3 is TGTGCCAGCAGTTTAATCTTGGGGCCTAATGAAAAACTGTTTTTT. Its translation: CASSLILGPNEKLFF.

The chain has TRBV6-5 and TRBJ2-5, with a possible D match to TRBD1 (6 bases). The CDR3 has 11 residues. V was cut by 8 bases and J by 5 bases, with 9 bases left in between. Germline V lookup: CDR1 MNHEY, CDR2 SVGAGI. The CDR3 bases are TGTGCCAGCGAAAGGGGGGAGACCCAGTACTTC. Translated, it gives CASERGETQYF.

The chain couples TRBV29-1 to TRBJ2-5; D perhaps matches TRBD2 (5 bases). The germline V gene encodes CDR1 SQVTM and CDR2 ANQGSEA. The CDR3 length is 12 residues. V was shortened by 4 bases and J by 4 bases, with 10 bases between the two germline ends. CDR3 loop: CSVAEDRETQYF. The CDR3 region has the DNA TGCAGCGTTGCGGAGGATCGAGAGACCCAGTACTTC. Using reference TRBV29-1 and TRBJ2-5 for the parts outside the CDR3, the full variable domain is SAVISQKPSRDICQRGTSLTIQCQVDSQVTMMFWYRQQPGQSLTLIATANQGSEATYESGFVIDKFPISRPNLTFSTLTVSNMSPEDSSIYLCSVAEDRETQYFGPGTRLLVL.

This clone occurred a few times. The chain combines TRBV7-9 with TRBJ2-3; D might be TRBD2 (7 bases). The CDR3 loop spans 17 amino acids. Trimming shortened V by 6 bases and J by 3 bases, and 22 bases separated the two germline ends. Germline assignment: CDR1 SEHNR and CDR2 FQNEAQ (reference sequence). The CDR3 sequence is CASSLDRGATVTDTQYF. The CDR3, as DNA: TGTGCCAGCAGTCTCGATCGGGGGGCAACTGTAACAGATACGCAGTATTTT.

J is TRBJ2-3 and V is TRBV5-6; TRBD1 aligns across 7 bases. Germline values: CDR1 SGHDT, CDR2 YYEEEE. Trimming cost V 1 base and J 0 bases; bases outside gene matches: 2. This CDR3 has 15 amino acids. The CDR3 loop reads CASSLNRGSTDTQYF. CDR3 nucleotides: TGTGCCAGCAGCTTGAACAGGGGTAGCACAGATACGCAGTATTTT.

This clone showed up just a few times. The rearrangement uses TRBV15 and TRBJ2-5, with 8 bases fitting TRBD1. The CDR3 is made up of 15 amino acids. V shed 0 bases and J 5 bases; nucleotides not matched to a gene: 5. Germline-derived CDR1 and CDR2 are LNHNV and YYDKDF (reference sequence). As DNA, the CDR3 is TGTGCCACCAGCAGAGAAACAGGGGGAAGGGAGACCCAGTACTTC. Translation gives CATSRETGGRETQYF.

This clone occurred a few times. One end of the junction does not line up with germline, which may come from a read error. The chain is built from TRBV19 and TRBJ2-3, with TRBD2 as a possible D gene (5 bases). CDR3 length: 15 amino acids. Germline assignment: CDR1 LNHDA and CDR2 SQIVND (reference sequence). The CDR3: CASSIAGSRTDTQYF. The DNA for the CDR3 is TGTGCCAGTAGTATAGCGGGGAGCCGCACCGATACGCAGTATTTT.

The sample holds many counts of this clone. The V gene is TRBV28, the J gene TRBJ2-7, with 12 bases fitting TRBD2. The CDR3 runs to 14 residues. The junction had 7 bases not matched to a gene; V was cut back by 6 bases and J by 7 bases. Germline V CDR1 and CDR2: MDHEN, SYDVKM. The DNA for the CDR3 is TGTGCCAGCAGCTTTAGGACTAGCGGGACGGAGCAGTACTTC. Its translation is CASSFRTSGTEQYF.

This chain joins TRBV15 and TRBJ2-1; the D gene is possibly TRBD2 (5 bases). Germline CDR1 LNHNV, CDR2 YYDKDF (reference sequence). The CDR3 has 18 amino acids. The V end lost 1 base, the J end lost 5 bases, and 21 bases lay between the germline ends. CDR3 DNA: TGTGCCACCAGCAGAGTCCCTGCTCAGCAGGCGGGCGACAATGAGCAGTTCTTC. It yields the protein CATSRVPAQQAGDNEQFF.

This clone showed up just a few times. The CDR3 sequence: CASSQMVRGEAFF. CDR3 nucleotide sequence: TGTGCCAGCAGCCAAATGGTCAGGGGAGAAGCTTTCTTT. J is TRBJ1-1 and V is TRBV14; TRBD1 is a possible D gene (6 bases). V lost 2 bases and J 8 bases, leaving 12 bases between the germline ends. Germline CDR1 is SGHDN and CDR2 is FVKESK. This CDR3 is built from 13 residues.

This clone was seen more than once but under ten times. The CDR3 DNA reads as TGTGCCAGCAGCCGGACAACCAACTACGAGCAGTACTTC. Residues: CASSRTTNYEQYF. V and J are TRBV6-1 and TRBJ2-7, with D perhaps matching TRBD1 (5 bases). V gave up 6 bases and J gave up 3 bases, with 12 bases separating them. Germline values: CDR1 MNHNS, CDR2 SASEGT. The CDR3 length is 13 residues.

The V call is TRBV25-1, the J call TRBJ2-3, with D possibly being TRBD2 (6 bases). V lost 4 bases and J 5 bases, leaving 16 bases between the germline ends. Germline V CDR1 and CDR2: MGHDK, SYGVNS. There are 15 residues in the CDR3. The CDR3 spells CASSARDGGLDTQYF. In DNA form, the CDR3 reads TGTGCCAGCAGTGCTCGGGACGGAGGGTTAGATACGCAGTATTTT.

This rearrangement joins TRBV11-2 to TRBJ2-5; 15 nucleotides match TRBD2. CDR3 length: 17 residues. With 5 bases clipped from V and 5 bases from J, the junction kept 9 bases outside the gene matches. Per germline, CDR1 SGHAT and CDR2 FQNNGV. CDR3 DNA: TGTGCCAGCAGCCCGAAGGGACTAGCGGGGGGCCGGGAGACCCAGTACTTC. Its translation is CASSPKGLAGGRETQYF. The entire variable domain, with the rest obtained from reference TRBV11-2 and TRBJ2-5, is as follows: EAGVAQSPRYKIIEKRQSVAFWCNPISGHATLYWYQQILGQGPKLLIQFQNNGVVDDSQLPKDRFSAERLKGVDSTLKIQPAKLEDSAVYLCASSPKGLAGGRETQYFGPGTRLLVL.

This chain joins TRBV5-1 and TRBJ2-7; 10 bases agree with TRBD2. V was clipped by 4 bases and J by 9 bases; unmatched bases: 19. CDR3 length: 17 residues. Germline V gene lookup returns CDR1 SGHRS and CDR2 YFSETQ. CDR3 bases: TGCGCCAGCAGCCTTTCTAGCGGGAGATTGACTACTAGGGTGCAGTACTTC. This sequence encodes CASSLSSGRLTTRVQYF.

This rearrangement joins TRBV11-2 to TRBJ2-5, with D possibly being TRBD1 (6 bases). V was pared by 4 bases and J by 2 bases, with 11 bases between. The CDR3 is 14 residues long. In germline, CDR1 is SGHAT, CDR2 FQNNGV. CDR3 DNA sequence: TGTGCCAGCAGCTGGGGGCCTGCTCAAGAGACCCAGTACTTC. It specifies CASSWGPAQETQYF.

The chain recombines TRBV7-9 with TRBJ2-4; 9 positions match TRBD2. The CDR3 has 19 amino acids. Per the germline V gene, CDR1 is SEHNR and CDR2 is FQNEAQ (reference sequence). V was clipped by 4 bases and J by 0 bases; unmatched bases: 13. The CDR3: CASSSRVAGENPAKNIQYF. CDR3 DNA sequence: TGTGCCAGCAGCTCCAGGGTAGCGGGGGAGAACCCAGCCAAAAACATTCAGTACTTC.

In this sample, this clone turned up a few times. V is TRBV6-1 and J is TRBJ2-1; D unresolved. The V and J ends lost 0 bases and 8 bases respectively, with 14 bases between them. The CDR3 sequence is 15 residues long. CDR1 MNHNS and CDR2 SASEGT come from the germline V gene. CDR3 DNA sequence: TGTGCCAGCAGTGAAGCTAGGAGCCCTATGGATGAGCAGTTCTTC. Its translation is CASSEARSPMDEQFF.

This clone has a handful of counts. The genes are TRBV20-1 and TRBJ2-3; no firm D call. In germline, CDR1 is DFQATT, CDR2 SNEGSKA (reference sequence). V dropped 6 bases and J dropped 2 bases, with 6 bases sitting between them. This CDR3 is 11 amino acids long. CDR3 bases: TGCAGTGCACTCCACACAGATACGCAGTATTTT. Protein: CSALHTDTQYF.

The CDR3 here is CASSPPAGSYGYTF. As DNA, the CDR3 is TGTGCCAGCTCACCACCGGCAGGAAGCTATGGCTACACCTTC. J is TRBJ1-2 and V is TRBV18; D not certain. Trimming took 0 bases from V and 4 from J, leaving 9 bases between them. This CDR3 is 14 amino acids long. The germline gives CDR1 KGHSH, CDR2 LQKENI.

This clone came up a few times. The rearrangement uses TRBV5-1 and TRBJ2-3; D is ambiguous. Germline V lookup: CDR1 SGHRS, CDR2 YFSETQ. The CDR3 is 13 amino acids. The V and J ends lost 1 base and 6 bases respectively, with 9 bases between them. Here the CDR3 reads CASSLQQFDTQYF. CDR3 in DNA: TGCGCCAGCAGCTTGCAACAGTTCGATACGCAGTATTTT. Filled out from reference TRBV5-1 and TRBJ2-3, the complete variable domain reads KAGVTQTPRYLIKTRGQQVTLSCSPISGHRSVSWYQQTPGQGLQFLFEYFSETQRNKGNFPGRFSGRQFSNSRSEMNVSTLELGDSALYLCASSLQQFDTQYFGPGTRLTVL.

This clone appeared a few times. The chain links TRBV6-5 to TRBJ2-5; 8 nucleotides align to TRBD2. Germline-derived CDR1 and CDR2 are MNHEY and SVGAGI. The length of the CDR3 is 14 residues. V lost 6 bases and J lost 2; bases outside the gene matches: 5. The chain's CDR3 is CASRNIAGQETQYF. CDR3 DNA: TGTGCCAGCAGAAATATAGCGGGGCAAGAGACCCAGTACTTC.

The chain links TRBV6-5 to TRBJ1-4; 8 positions match TRBD1. Germline V gene sequence: CDR1 MNHEY, CDR2 SVGAGI. The CDR3 length is 14 residues. Trimming at V came to 5 bases and at J to 10 bases, leaving 9 bases not matched to a gene. The CDR3 sequence is CASSPRTGSVKLFF. Here the CDR3 DNA reads TGTGCCAGCAGTCCCCGGACAGGGTCCGTAAAACTGTTTTTT.

This clone came up a few times. DNA of the CDR3: TGTGCCTGGAGTGTACAGTGGAAAGCTTTCTTT. Translation: CAWSVQWKAFF. V usage is TRBV30 and J usage is TRBJ1-1; D remains unclear. CDR1 and CDR2 (germline): GTSNPN, SVGIG (reference sequence). The CDR3 runs 11 residues. The V end was cut by 0 bases, the J end by 9 bases, with 8 bases between.